A selection of T cell receptor beta chains follows, all from one sample in a study of blood T cell repertoires in COVID-19. The method was immunoSEQ multiplex PCR; TCRdb's version includes in-frame clones alone and lacks a portion of them. The sample holds over 200,000 clones, under 85% seen once. The sequencing sample was made of peripheral blood. Receptors originate from a woman older than 75 with COVID-19, enrolled during active disease. Both conserved end residues are trimmed from each CDR3. Each record gives: V gene, J gene, CDR3 protein.

v_gene: TRBV19; j_gene: TRBJ2-4; CDR3aa: ASSARGLENIQY
v_gene: TRBV28; j_gene: TRBJ1-6; CDR3aa: ASSLLGAPTSPLH
v_gene: TRBV15; j_gene: TRBJ2-3; CDR3aa: ATSRDQPGNTDTQY
v_gene: TRBV3-1/TRBV3-2; j_gene: TRBJ2-5; CDR3aa: ASSPTSGQETQY
v_gene: TRBV20-1; j_gene: TRBJ1-2; CDR3aa: SAQWGDYFT
v_gene: TRBV25-1; j_gene: TRBJ1-6; CDR3aa: ASSEFGVSPLH
v_gene: TRBV5-1; j_gene: TRBJ2-2; CDR3aa: ASSLPGLEGRELF
v_gene: TRBV5-1; j_gene: TRBJ2-5; CDR3aa: ASSKQGMQETQY
v_gene: TRBV9; j_gene: TRBJ1-2; CDR3aa: ASSPHVEGSGYGYT
v_gene: TRBV5-1; j_gene: TRBJ2-6; CDR3aa: ASSLARTGSSGANVLT
v_gene: TRBV19; j_gene: TRBJ2-3; CDR3aa: ASSTTSKGLGTDTQY
v_gene: TRBV5-5; j_gene: TRBJ1-5; CDR3aa: ASSEGQVNQPQH
v_gene: TRBV12-3/TRBV12-4; j_gene: TRBJ2-6; CDR3aa: ASTLSGANVLT
v_gene: TRBV4-1; j_gene: TRBJ1-2; CDR3aa: ASSQAAPGGYYGYT
v_gene: TRBV6-5; j_gene: TRBJ2-3; CDR3aa: ASSSGGGTDTQY
v_gene: TRBV5-4; j_gene: TRBJ2-7; CDR3aa: ASSPSKSSYEQY
v_gene: TRBV6-4; j_gene: TRBJ2-7; CDR3aa: AGDGGCSYEQY
v_gene: TRBV28; j_gene: TRBJ1-5; CDR3aa: AISGDSYSNQPQH
v_gene: TRBV27; j_gene: TRBJ2-1; CDR3aa: ASSLLRKTSGGATSTYNEQF
v_gene: TRBV15; j_gene: TRBJ1-4; CDR3aa: ATSRGDRVGEKLF
v_gene: TRBV7-9; j_gene: TRBJ1-1; CDR3aa: ASSPRQGSEAF
v_gene: TRBV10-3; j_gene: TRBJ1-1; CDR3aa: AITTTGKIGAF
v_gene: TRBV6-5; j_gene: TRBJ2-7; CDR3aa: ASSRDNSYEQY
v_gene: TRBV10-3; j_gene: TRBJ1-2; CDR3aa: AISELQASYGYT
v_gene: TRBV2; j_gene: TRBJ1-4; CDR3aa: ATRTGRATNEKLF
v_gene: TRBV5-1; j_gene: TRBJ2-1; CDR3aa: ASKDLPTGSNEQF
v_gene: TRBV2; j_gene: TRBJ1-4; CDR3aa: ASIRVFGEKLF
v_gene: TRBV2; j_gene: TRBJ1-4; CDR3aa: ASSEGLANEKLF
v_gene: TRBV5-1; j_gene: TRBJ1-1; CDR3aa: ASSLTGEGGTEAF
v_gene: TRBV7-9; j_gene: TRBJ2-7; CDR3aa: ASGLEGEQY
v_gene: TRBV24-1; j_gene: TRBJ2-5; CDR3aa: ATSQWGGETQY
v_gene: TRBV5-1; j_gene: TRBJ2-3; CDR3aa: ASSLGTSGGPDTQY
v_gene: TRBV6-5; j_gene: TRBJ2-7; CDR3aa: ASSYRAGPKAYEQY
v_gene: TRBV11-1; j_gene: TRBJ1-4; CDR3aa: ASSHKRQATNEKLF
v_gene: TRBV5-1; j_gene: TRBJ1-1; CDR3aa: ASSFQGGGTEAF
v_gene: TRBV7-3; j_gene: TRBJ2-2; CDR3aa: ASSERGGSTGELF
v_gene: TRBV12-3/TRBV12-4; j_gene: TRBJ1-3; CDR3aa: ASSRARGNTIY
v_gene: TRBV7-8; j_gene: TRBJ1-3; CDR3aa: ASSLALSSGNTIY
v_gene: TRBV6-1; j_gene: TRBJ1-3; CDR3aa: ASSETGDSGNTIY
v_gene: TRBV2; j_gene: TRBJ1-4; CDR3aa: ASSDFRGNLRNEKLF
v_gene: TRBV9; j_gene: TRBJ2-1; CDR3aa: ASRPGSSYNEQF
v_gene: TRBV19; j_gene: TRBJ2-3; CDR3aa: AIGGADVDTQY
v_gene: TRBV5-1; j_gene: TRBJ2-3; CDR3aa: ASRRDGGSTDTQY
v_gene: TRBV20-1; j_gene: TRBJ2-7; CDR3aa: SASVGSSSYEQY
v_gene: TRBV7-9; j_gene: TRBJ1-6; CDR3aa: ASSLAGSMEPPLH
v_gene: TRBV5-1; j_gene: TRBJ2-7; CDR3aa: ASSRGQENYEQY